Described below is a single TCR beta chain sequence and its context. Its antigen remains unknown. Total RNA extraction produced at least 5 micrograms (per sample) for the study. V lost 5 bases and J lost 4, with 17 bases in between. The CDR3 is 15 amino acids. Germline CDR1 reads MGHRA; CDR2 reads YSYEKL. The sample is drawn from a study of blood T cells in healthy people across ages. The second PCR ran about 6 to 11 cycles with a sample-barcoded 5' primer and J-beta primers. Each TCR beta cDNA got a 12-nucleotide random molecular identifier. TCRdb analysed the 5' RACE reads with MiXCR anew, one entry per CDR3 protein. The sample includes 800,000 to 1,000,000 distinct CDR3 sequences, about 44% seen only once; the top ten take about an eighth. General observations from the study: Changes in expanded clonotypes were possibly confounded, as the CMV status of donors was unknown. PBMCs went unsorted, and a conclusive naive versus antigen-experienced comparison was therefore prevented.

The chain joins TRBV4-1 to TRBJ1-1; D is possibly TRBD1 (5 bases). The sequenced sample was blood. The source of this sequence is a man aged 30 to 39 in good health. The CDR3 spells CASSEVQGVGTEAFF. CDR3 nucleotide sequence: TGCGCCAGCAGCGAAGTCCAGGGAGTCGGCACTGAAGCTTTCTTT.